One and the same sample provided the 7 T cell receptor beta chains below, sequenced in a study of cytomegalovirus exposure and HLA in healthy donors (dated by TCRdb to about 2017). The library was made by the immunoSEQ multiplex PCR assay. For the multiplex PCR, a mixture combining 60 forward primers for TCR Vbeta segments and 13 reverse primers for TCR Jbeta segments was used. The clones in this table, taken by TCRdb from immuneACCESS, are in-frame only. Not every clone is retained; where verified, under half of the shortfall comes from an unresolved V gene, and the cause of the rest is unknown. The sample has about 250,000 clones on record, roughly two thirds of them singletons. 2% to 2.5% of the sample rests with the top ten. The specimen was PBMCs. These receptors were collected from a female donor in good health and CMV-seronegative.

This chain links TRBV19 with TRBJ2-1; 7 positions agree with TRBD1. From germline, CDR1 is LNHDA and CDR2 SQIVND (reference sequence). Trimming cost V 3 bases and J 0 bases; bases outside gene matches: 23. The length of the CDR3 is 22 residues. CDR3 sequence reads: CASSIRGQAVSKTFSSYNEQFF. The CDR3 bases are TGTGCCAGTAGTATTAGAGGACAGGCTGTCTCCAAGACCTTTAGCTCCTACAATGAGCAGTTCTTC. Complete variable domain (other parts from reference TRBV19 and TRBJ2-1): DGGITQSPKYLFRKEGQNVTLSCEQNLNHDAMYWYRQDPGQGLRLIYYSQIVNDFQKGDIAEGYSVSREKKESFPLTVTSAQKNPTAFYLCASSIRGQAVSKTFSSYNEQFFGPGTRLTVL.

The CDR3 spells CASSEALAAPETQYF. CDR3 DNA: TGTGCCAGCAGTGAAGCGCTCGCGGCACCAGAGACCCAGTACTTC. The rearrangement uses TRBV6-1 and TRBJ2-5; no definite D call. The CDR3 consists of 15 residues. Germline-derived CDR1 and CDR2 are MNHNS and SASEGT. V gave up 0 bases and J gave up 4 bases, with 12 bases separating them.

V usage is TRBV27 and J usage is TRBJ2-4, with 8 bases that match TRBD1. The CDR3 runs to 18 residues. V shed 6 bases and J 3 bases; nucleotides not matched to a gene: 16. Germline V gene lookup returns CDR1 MNHEY and CDR2 SMNVEV (reference sequence). The CDR3 spells CASRPYPQGARGKNIQYF. In DNA form, the CDR3 reads TGTGCCAGCAGGCCGTATCCTCAGGGGGCGCGGGGCAAAAACATTCAGTACTTC.

This chain connects TRBV28 to TRBJ2-2, with 9 bases that match TRBD1. CDR3 length: 17 amino acids. The V segment lost 6 bases and the J segment 2 bases; nucleotides outside the gene matches: 10. The germline CDR1 and CDR2 sequences are MDHEN and SYDVKM. The CDR3 region has the DNA TGTGCCAGCAGCTATGGGACAGGGACCATCAACACCGGGGAGCTGTTTTTT. It is translated as CASSYGTGTINTGELFF.

The chain couples TRBV7-9 to TRBJ1-2; D unresolved. CDR1 SEHNR and CDR2 FQNEAQ come from the germline V gene (reference sequence). There are 13 residues in the CDR3. The V and J ends lost 0 bases and 5 bases respectively, with 7 bases between them. As DNA, the CDR3 is TGTGCCAGCAGCTTAGCGAGCGGGTATGGCTACACCTTC. This sequence encodes CASSLASGYGYTF.

The chain couples TRBV5-1 to TRBJ2-3; 8 nucleotides match TRBD1. CDR3 length: 15 amino acids. Per germline, CDR1 SGHRS and CDR2 YFSETQ. Trimming at V came to 7 bases and at J to 0 bases, leaving 7 bases not matched to a gene. Here the CDR3 reads CASGLQGVSTDTQYF. Here the CDR3 DNA reads TGCGCCAGCGGCCTACAGGGGGTTAGCACAGATACGCAGTATTTT.

The chain uses TRBV2 and TRBJ1-4, with 9 bases aligning to TRBD1. CDR1 is SNHLY and CDR2 is FYNNEI in the germline V gene. The V gene end was trimmed by 7 bases and the J gene end by 10 bases; junction bases not matched to a gene: 10. CDR3 length: 14 amino acids. CDR3 nucleotides: TGTGCCAGCACTACGACAGGGGGTGCCGGAAAACTGTTTTTT. It encodes CASTTTGGAGKLFF.